Listed below are T cell receptor beta chains from one sample, sequenced in a study of long-term antiretroviral therapy in people with HIV. Profiling relied on immunoSEQ multiplex PCR, and the TCRdb table lists in-frame clones only, not all of them. The sample contains about 34,000 clones, 70% to 90% of which appear only once. This sample comprised unsorted PBMCs, obtained 1.1 years after starting antiretroviral therapy. These receptor sequences come from a man younger than 35 with HIV. Each CDR3 is given with its conserved first and last residue. D genes are given only for firm matches. Some rows mark clone size as missing; the rest say once, few, many or name a class of expanded clone.

clone_size | j_call | d_call | v_call | cdr3_nt | cdr3_aa
- | TRBJ2-5 | - | TRBV5-4 | TGTGCCAGCAGCTTGCCCGAAGAGACCCAGTACTTC | CASSLPEETQYF
- | TRBJ2-7 | - | TRBV5-6 | TGTGCCAGCAGCTTGGAGCTCCGACCCTACGAGCAGTACTTC | CASSLELRPYEQYF
- | TRBJ1-1 | - | TRBV7-8 | TGTGCCAGCAGCTTAGAGTTGAACACTGAAGCTTTCTTT | CASSLELNTEAFF
- | TRBJ2-7 | - | TRBV6-6 | TGTGCCAGCAGTTACTCCCGGGGACTGGTCTACGAGCAGTACTTC | CASSYSRGLVYEQYF
- | TRBJ2-5 | TRBD1 | TRBV7-3 | TGTGCCAGCAGCTTATCCCGGGACAGGGGGCGAGAGACCCAGTACTTC | CASSLSRDRGRETQYF
few | TRBJ2-2 | - | TRBV30 | TGTGCCTGGAGTCGGGGCGGGGAGCTGTTTTTT | CAWSRGGELFF
- | TRBJ1-2 | - | TRBV10-3 | TGTGCCATCAGTGAGTCGGACTTATTCACAAGGGACTATGGCTACACCTTC | CAISESDLFTRDYGYTF
- | TRBJ1-1 | - | TRBV19 | TGTGCCAGTCATGATGGGGGTAACACTGAAGCTTTCTTT | CASHDGGNTEAFF
- | TRBJ2-7 | TRBD1 | TRBV5-5 | TGTGCCAGCAGCACGGACAGGGGGCTCTTCTACGAGCAGTACTTC | CASSTDRGLFYEQYF
- | TRBJ1-4 | - | TRBV19 | TGTGCCAGTAGTTTCTCCGCGGATGAAAAACTGTTTTTT | CASSFSADEKLFF
- | TRBJ2-7 | - | TRBV10-2 | TGCGCCAGCAGCGGGACACAATTAGAGCAGTACTTC | CASSGTQLEQYF
- | TRBJ2-1 | TRBD1 | TRBV6-4 | TGTGCCAGCAGTGCCGGGACAGGGGAGTACAATGAGCAGTTCTTC | CASSAGTGEYNEQFF
- | TRBJ1-2 | - | TRBV5-1 | TGCGCCAGCAGCTTTGCGGGTCCAGGCTATGGCTACACCTTC | CASSFAGPGYGYTF
once | TRBJ2-3 | - | TRBV7-8 | TGTGCCAGCAGCTACACAGATACGCAGTATTTT | CASSYTDTQYF
few | TRBJ1-2 | - | TRBV2 | TGTGCCAGCAGTGGACAATCCGGCTACACCTTC | CASSGQSGYTF
- | TRBJ2-3 | - | TRBV11-2 | TGTGCCAGCAGCCGAACATCAGGTGGGGGTAGGACAGATACGCAGTATTTT | CASSRTSGGGRTDTQYF
- | TRBJ2-1 | - | TRBV7-2 | TGTGCCAGCATCCCAGAGGAAACTAGGTGGCATGAGCAGTTCTTC | CASIPEETRWHEQFF
- | TRBJ2-3 | - | TRBV2 | TGTGCCAGCAGTGAAGGTGGCACAGATACGCAGTATTTT | CASSEGGTDTQYF
- | TRBJ2-5 | TRBD2 | TRBV7-9 | TGTGCCAGCAGCCCCTCTGGGCGGGGGGGCGGGGAGACCCAGTACTTC | CASSPSGRGGGETQYF
- | TRBJ2-7 | TRBD1 | TRBV9 | TGTGCCAGCAGCGCTCAGGGGGTACCCTACGAGCAGTACTTC | CASSAQGVPYEQYF
once | TRBJ2-7 | TRBD1 | TRBV27 | TGTGCCAGCAGGGTACAGGGGAGCTCCTACGAGCAGTACTTC | CASRVQGSSYEQYF
- | TRBJ2-3 | TRBD2 | TRBV6-1 | TGTGCCAGCAGTGAACAATCGGGGGGGCTTTACACAGATACGCAGTATTTT | CASSEQSGGLYTDTQYF
few | TRBJ2-7 | TRBD2 | TRBV11-2 | TGTGCCAGCAGCTGGGGGACTAGCGGGGGATACGAGCAGTACTTC | CASSWGTSGGYEQYF
- | TRBJ2-7 | - | TRBV27 | TGTGCCAGCAGTACCTCCGGGACACAATACGAGCAGTACTTC | CASSTSGTQYEQYF
- | TRBJ2-3 | - | TRBV10-3 | TGTGCCATCAGTGAGTCGGGTTCTTCTAGCACAGATACGCAGTATTTT | CAISESGSSSTDTQYF
- | TRBJ2-1 | TRBD2 | TRBV10-3 | TGTGCCATCAGTGGTAGCGGGGGGCCTTACAATGAGCAGTTCTTC | CAISGSGGPYNEQFF
- | TRBJ2-1 | - | TRBV27 | TGTGCCAGTCTAGGACGGTACAATGAGCAGTTCTTC | CASLGRYNEQFF
- | TRBJ1-5 | TRBD1 | TRBV7-2 | TGTGCCAGCAGCTTATTAGACAGGGGGGAGGGCCAGCCCCAGCATTTT | CASSLLDRGEGQPQHF
- | TRBJ1-4 | - | TRBV6-1 | TGTGCCAGCAGTGAAAAGGTGGATGTTGAAAAACTGTTTTTT | CASSEKVDVEKLFF
- | TRBJ2-1 | TRBD1 | TRBV6-1 | TGTGCCAGCAGTGAATTAGGGGGCCATACACCTTACAATGAGCAGTTCTTC | CASSELGGHTPYNEQFF
- | TRBJ2-2 | - | TRBV9 | TGTGCCAGCAGCGTATATGGCGGGGAGCTGTTTTTT | CASSVYGGELFF
- | TRBJ1-3 | - | TRBV27 | TGTGCCAGCAGTTTTCTTGGGCAGGGAAACACCATATATTTT | CASSFLGQGNTIYF
- | TRBJ2-1 | TRBD1 | TRBV5-1 | TGCGCCAGCGCCCGGGGGACAGGGGGCAATGAGCAGTTCTTC | CASARGTGGNEQFF
- | TRBJ1-5 | TRBD1 | TRBV30 | TGTGCCTGCCGGACAGGCGGGGATCAGCCCCAGCATTTT | CACRTGGDQPQHF
- | TRBJ2-1 | - | TRBV10-1 | TGCGCCAGCAGTATGGACAGTAGCTCCTACAATGAGCAGTTCTTC | CASSMDSSSYNEQFF
- | TRBJ1-2 | - | TRBV7-2 | TGTGCCAGCAGCTTAGAGACGGCAAGGCGCTACACCTTC | CASSLETARRYTF
- | TRBJ2-3 | - | TRBV5-8 | TGTGCCAGCAGCGCCATACTGGCTGATACGCAGTATTTT | CASSAILADTQYF
- | TRBJ2-1 | TRBD1 | TRBV18 | TGTGCCAGCTCACCTACCGGGACAGCGAGAAATGAGCAGTTCTTC | CASSPTGTARNEQFF
once | TRBJ1-4 | - | TRBV18 | TGTGCCAGCTCTAGGGAAACGGGGAATGAAAAACTGTTTTTT | CASSRETGNEKLFF
- | TRBJ2-7 | TRBD2 | TRBV11-2 | TGTGCCAGCAGCTTCTCCCTAGCGGGTTACTACGAGCAGTACTTC | CASSFSLAGYYEQYF
- | TRBJ1-5 | - | TRBV12-5 | TGTGCTAGTGGTTTGAACGAACAGCCCCAGCATTTT | CASGLNEQPQHF
- | TRBJ1-6 | TRBD1 | TRBV7-2 | TGTGCCAGCAGCTCCACGGACAGGGTCACCTATAATTCACCCCTCCACTTT | CASSSTDRVTYNSPLHF